This record covers a single T cell receptor beta chain. The data stem from a study of blood T cell repertoires in COVID-19. Sequencing used immunoSEQ multiplex PCR; TCRdb keeps in-frame clones, though not all of them. In the table there are about 220,000 clones, over 75% of which are singletons. The CDR3 is made up of 14 amino acids. Germline CDR1 is SGHKS and CDR2 is YYEKEE (reference sequence). V lost 3 bases and J 0 bases, leaving 10 bases between the germline ends. The sample comprised peripheral blood. This sequence originates from a human donor in a cohort sampled during active COVID-19. This chain connects TRBV5-5 to TRBJ2-7; D is possibly TRBD1 (5 bases). CDR3 nucleotides: TGTGCCAGCAGCTCTAGACAGAGCTCCTACGAGCAGTACTTC. Encoded protein: CASSSRQSSYEQYF.